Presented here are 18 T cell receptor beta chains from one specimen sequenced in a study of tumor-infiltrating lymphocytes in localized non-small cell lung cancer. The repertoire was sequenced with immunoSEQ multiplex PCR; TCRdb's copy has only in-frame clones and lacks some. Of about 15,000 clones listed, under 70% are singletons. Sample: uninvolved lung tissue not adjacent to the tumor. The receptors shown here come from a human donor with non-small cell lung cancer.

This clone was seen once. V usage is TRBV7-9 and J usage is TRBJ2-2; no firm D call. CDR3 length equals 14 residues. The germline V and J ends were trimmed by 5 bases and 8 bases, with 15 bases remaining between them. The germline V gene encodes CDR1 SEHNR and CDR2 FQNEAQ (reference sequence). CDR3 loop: CASSQNALRGELFF. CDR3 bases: TGTGCCAGCAGCCAGAACGCGCTAAGGGGGGAGCTGTTTTTT.

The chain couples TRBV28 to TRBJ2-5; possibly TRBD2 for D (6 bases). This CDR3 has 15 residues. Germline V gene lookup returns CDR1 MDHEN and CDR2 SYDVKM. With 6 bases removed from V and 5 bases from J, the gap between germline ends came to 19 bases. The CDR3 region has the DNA TGTGCCAGCAGCCCCCGGGACTCCACTGGCGAGACCCAGTACTTC. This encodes CASSPRDSTGETQYF.

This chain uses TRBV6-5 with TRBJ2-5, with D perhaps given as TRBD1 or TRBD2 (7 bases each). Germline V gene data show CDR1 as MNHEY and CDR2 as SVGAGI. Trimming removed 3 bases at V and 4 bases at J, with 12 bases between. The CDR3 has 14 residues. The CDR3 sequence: CASSYPGGGETQYF. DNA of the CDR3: TGTGCCAGCAGTTATCCAGGGGGGGGAGAGACCCAGTACTTC.

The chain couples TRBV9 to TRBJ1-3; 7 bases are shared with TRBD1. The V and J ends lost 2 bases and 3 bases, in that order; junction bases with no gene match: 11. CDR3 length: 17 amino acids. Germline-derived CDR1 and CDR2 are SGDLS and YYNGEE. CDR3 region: CASSVFSGGGLGNTIYF. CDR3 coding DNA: TGTGCCAGCAGCGTTTTCTCAGGGGGGGGACTTGGAAACACCATATATTTT.

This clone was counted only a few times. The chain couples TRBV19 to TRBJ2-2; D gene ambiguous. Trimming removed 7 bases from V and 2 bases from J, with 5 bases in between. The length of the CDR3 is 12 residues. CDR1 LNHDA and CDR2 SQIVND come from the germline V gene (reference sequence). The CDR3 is CASNVNTGELFF. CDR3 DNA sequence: TGTGCCAGTAACGTAAACACCGGGGAGCTGTTTTTT. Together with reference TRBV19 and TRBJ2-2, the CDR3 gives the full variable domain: DGGITQSPKYLFRKEGQNVTLSCEQNLNHDAMYWYRQDPGQGLRLIYYSQIVNDFQKGDIAEGYSVSREKKESFPLTVTSAQKNPTAFYLCASNVNTGELFFGEGSRLTVL.

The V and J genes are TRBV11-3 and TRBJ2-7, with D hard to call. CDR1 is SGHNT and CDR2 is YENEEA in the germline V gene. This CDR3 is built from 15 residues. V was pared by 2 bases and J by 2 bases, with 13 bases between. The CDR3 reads CASSLYGTNTYEQYF. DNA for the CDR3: TGTGCCAGCAGCTTATATGGAACGAACACCTACGAGCAGTACTTC.

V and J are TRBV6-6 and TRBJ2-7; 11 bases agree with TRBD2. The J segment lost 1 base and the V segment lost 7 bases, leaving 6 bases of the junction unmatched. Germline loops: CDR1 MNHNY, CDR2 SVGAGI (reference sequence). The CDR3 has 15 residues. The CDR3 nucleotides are TGTGCCAGCAAAACCGGGACTAGCGGTTCCTACGAGCAGTACTTC. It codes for CASKTGTSGSYEQYF.

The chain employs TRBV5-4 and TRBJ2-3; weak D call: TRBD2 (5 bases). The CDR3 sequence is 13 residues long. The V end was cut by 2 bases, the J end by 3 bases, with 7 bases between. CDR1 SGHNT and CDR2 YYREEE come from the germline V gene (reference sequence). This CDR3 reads CASSFEGTDTQYF. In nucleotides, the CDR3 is TGTGCCAGCAGCTTTGAGGGAACAGATACGCAGTATTTT.

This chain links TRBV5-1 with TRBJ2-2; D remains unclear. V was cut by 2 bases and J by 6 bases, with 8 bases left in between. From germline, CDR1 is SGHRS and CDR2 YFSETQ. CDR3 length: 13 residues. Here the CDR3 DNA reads TGCGCCAGCAGCTTCCCGAAGTCCGGGGAGCTGTTTTTT. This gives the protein CASSFPKSGELFF.

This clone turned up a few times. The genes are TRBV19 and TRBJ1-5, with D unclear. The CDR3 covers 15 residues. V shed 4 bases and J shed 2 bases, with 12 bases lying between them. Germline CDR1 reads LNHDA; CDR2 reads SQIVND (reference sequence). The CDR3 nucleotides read TGTGCCAGTAGTAGTCGGCAAGGTGGCAATCAGCCCCAGCATTTT. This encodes CASSSRQGGNQPQHF.

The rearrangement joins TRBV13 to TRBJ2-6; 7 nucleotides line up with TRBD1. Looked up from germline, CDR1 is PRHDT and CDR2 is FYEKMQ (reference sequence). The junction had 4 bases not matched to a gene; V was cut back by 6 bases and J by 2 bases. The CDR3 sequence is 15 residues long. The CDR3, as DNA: TGTGCCAGCAGGTTAACAGGGGCTGGGGCCAACGTCCTGACTTTC. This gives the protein CASRLTGAGANVLTF. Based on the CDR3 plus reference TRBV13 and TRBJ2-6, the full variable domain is AAGVIQSPRHLIKEKRETATLKCYPIPRHDTVYWYQQGPGQDPQFLISFYEKMQSDKGSIPDRFSAQQFSDYHSELNMSSLELGDSALYFCASRLTGAGANVLTFGAGSRLTVL.

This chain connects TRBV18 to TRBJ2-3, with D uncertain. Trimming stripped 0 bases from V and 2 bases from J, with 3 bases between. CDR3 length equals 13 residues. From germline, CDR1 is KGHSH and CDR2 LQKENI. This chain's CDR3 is CASSPPVTDTQYF. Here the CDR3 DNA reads TGTGCCAGCTCACCACCAGTCACAGATACGCAGTATTTT.

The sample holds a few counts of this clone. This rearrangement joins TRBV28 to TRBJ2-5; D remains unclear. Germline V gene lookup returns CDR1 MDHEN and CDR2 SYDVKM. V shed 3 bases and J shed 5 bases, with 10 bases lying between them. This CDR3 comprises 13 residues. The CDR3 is CASSFDLKETQYF. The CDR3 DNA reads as TGTGCCAGCAGTTTTGATCTAAAGGAGACCCAGTACTTC. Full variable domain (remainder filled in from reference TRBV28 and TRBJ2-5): DVKVTQSSRYLVKRTGEKVFLECVQDMDHENMFWYRQDPGLGLRLIYFSYDVKMKEKGDIPEGYSVSREKKERFSLILESASTNQTSMYLCASSFDLKETQYFGPGTRLLVL.

This chain's CDR3 is CASSPLEGDTEAFF. For the CDR3, the DNA is TGCGCCAGCAGCCCCTTGGAAGGAGACACTGAAGCTTTCTTT. This sequence joins TRBV4-3 and TRBJ1-1; D call uncertain. The length of the CDR3 is 14 residues. Trimming stripped 4 bases from V and 3 bases from J, with 12 bases between. From germline, CDR1 is LGHNA and CDR2 YSLEER.

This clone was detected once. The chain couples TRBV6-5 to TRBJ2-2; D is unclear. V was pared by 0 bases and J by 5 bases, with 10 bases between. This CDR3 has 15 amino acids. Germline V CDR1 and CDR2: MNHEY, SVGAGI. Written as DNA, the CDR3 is TGTGCCAGCAGTTACTCGTCATTTCAAACCGGGGAGCTGTTTTTT. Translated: CASSYSSFQTGELFF.

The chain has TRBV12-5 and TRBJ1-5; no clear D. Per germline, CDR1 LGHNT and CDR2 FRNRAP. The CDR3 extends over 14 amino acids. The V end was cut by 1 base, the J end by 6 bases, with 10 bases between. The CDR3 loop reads CASGLGGAGQPQHF. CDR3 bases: TGTGCTAGTGGTTTGGGAGGTGCGGGTCAGCCCCAGCATTTT.

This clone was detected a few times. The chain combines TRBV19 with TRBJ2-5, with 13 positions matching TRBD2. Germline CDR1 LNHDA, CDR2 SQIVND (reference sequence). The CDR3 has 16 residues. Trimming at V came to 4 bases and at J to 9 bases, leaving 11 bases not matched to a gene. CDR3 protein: CASSSGTSGALGPQYF. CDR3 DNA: TGTGCCAGTAGTAGCGGGACTAGCGGGGCCCTTGGTCCCCAGTACTTC.

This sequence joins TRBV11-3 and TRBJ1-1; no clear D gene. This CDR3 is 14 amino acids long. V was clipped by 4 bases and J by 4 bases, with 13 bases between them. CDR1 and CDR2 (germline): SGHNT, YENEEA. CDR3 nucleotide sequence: TGTGCCAGCAGCTCCGGGGTGCCTGGCACTGAAGCTTTCTTT. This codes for CASSSGVPGTEAFF.